One sample yielded the 26 T cell receptor beta chains listed below, sequenced in a study of PD-1 blockade in classical Hodgkin lymphoma. This table comes from immunoSEQ multiplex PCR, and its TCRdb copy is limited to in-frame clones, with some not included. The table lists some 110,000 clones, roughly 89% of them singletons, with around 20% in the top ten. Indicated time point: cycle 4 day 1 (C4D1), after less than 7 weeks of nivolumab. The patients all showed relapse after autologous stem cell transplantation, while their brentuximab vedotin exposure varied. This specimen was peripheral blood mononuclear cells (PBMCs), taken before the fourth cycle of nivolumab. These receptors were obtained from a human donor with classical Hodgkin lymphoma.

The chain combines TRBV5-6 with TRBJ1-1; D call uncertain. Germline CDR1 reads SGHDT; CDR2 reads YYEEEE. V lost 1 base and J lost 4, with 11 bases in between. The CDR3 contains 14 residues. CDR3 loop: CASSLLWVSTEAFF. The CDR3 DNA is TGTGCCAGCAGCTTGCTTTGGGTATCCACTGAAGCTTTCTTT. The complete variable domain, with remaining parts taken from reference TRBV5-6 and TRBJ1-1, reads DAGVTQSPTHLIKTRGQQVTLRCSPKSGHDTVSWYQQALGQGPQFIFQYYEEEERQRGNFPDRFSGHQFPNYSSELNVNALLLGDSALYLCASSLLWVSTEAFFGQGTRLTVV.

The chain carries TRBV5-1 and TRBJ2-7, with D tentatively TRBD1 (5 bases). The CDR3 is 14 residues long. Trimming took off 2 bases at V and 2 bases at J, with 11 bases between the two ends. The germline V gene has CDR1 SGHRS and CDR2 YFSETQ. The CDR3 DNA is TGCGCCAGCAGCTTACAAGACAGTACCTACGAGCAGTACTTC. Its protein is CASSLQDSTYEQYF.

The rearrangement joins TRBV28 to TRBJ2-1, with D possibly matching TRBD1 (6 bases). Germline V CDR1 and CDR2: MDHEN, SYDVKM. Trimming stripped 6 bases from V and 8 bases from J, with 14 bases between. The CDR3 is 13 amino acids. The CDR3 region has the DNA TGTGCCAGCAGGCTACAGGGACATGATGAGCAGTTCTTC. As protein: CASRLQGHDEQFF.

V gene TRBV28 combines with J gene TRBJ2-4, with 11 bases identical to TRBD1. J gave up 4 bases and V 8 bases, and 10 bases lay outside the gene matches. Germline CDR1 and CDR2: MDHEN and SYDVKM. This CDR3 is 16 amino acids long. The CDR3 sequence: CASSLRGTGGKNIQYF. The CDR3 DNA reads as TGTGCCAGCTCTCTTAGGGGGACAGGGGGTAAAAACATTCAGTACTTC.

The chain employs TRBV11-2 and TRBJ2-1; 10 bases map to TRBD2. The CDR3 loop spans 17 amino acids. Losses at the gene ends were 0 bases for V and 6 bases for J; bases not matched to a gene: 8. Germline lookup yields CDR1 SGHAT and CDR2 FQNNGV. The CDR3 reads CASSLDDSSGSTNEQFF. The CDR3 nucleotides read TGTGCCAGCAGCTTAGACGATTCTAGCGGGAGTACCAATGAGCAGTTCTTC.

The chain joins TRBV6-5 to TRBJ2-3, with 10 bases aligning to TRBD2. The V and J ends lost 8 bases and 8 bases, in that order; junction bases with no gene match: 10. The CDR3 spans 14 residues. CDR1 is MNHEY and CDR2 is SVGAGI in the germline V gene. The CDR3 sequence is CASGTSGTMGTQYF. For the CDR3, the DNA is TGTGCCAGCGGTACTAGCGGGACGATGGGTACGCAGTATTTT.

The CDR3 loop is CASAQAGRQETQYF. CDR3 DNA: TGTGCCAGCGCTCAAGCGGGCCGACAAGAGACCCAGTACTTC. V usage is TRBV5-4 and J usage is TRBJ2-5; TRBD2 is a possible D gene (6 bases). The CDR3 totals 14 residues. The germline V gene encodes CDR1 SGHNT and CDR2 YYREEE (reference sequence). The V and J ends lost 7 bases and 2 bases respectively, with 15 bases between them.

The V gene is TRBV19, the J gene TRBJ2-7, with D tentatively TRBD1 (6 bases). The CDR3 is made up of 15 amino acids. The V end lost 1 base, the J end lost 2 bases, and 12 bases lay between the germline ends. Germline CDR1 and CDR2: LNHDA and SQIVND (reference sequence). CDR3 loop: CASSIGTGFPYEQYF. DNA for the CDR3: TGTGCCAGTAGTATAGGCACAGGGTTCCCCTACGAGCAGTACTTC.

The chain couples TRBV28 to TRBJ2-7; maybe TRBD1 (6 bases). The CDR3 consists of 14 residues. Germline loops: CDR1 MDHEN, CDR2 SYDVKM. V lost 3 bases and J 7 bases, leaving 16 bases between the germline ends. CDR3 DNA: TGTGCCAGCAGTTTTTTCCAGGGGTTGGGGGAGCAGTACTTC. Translating it yields CASSFFQGLGEQYF.

This rearrangement joins TRBV30 to TRBJ1-4; D remains unclear. This CDR3 comprises 13 residues. Trimming left V 0 bases short and J 8 bases short, with 10 bases between. In germline, CDR1 is GTSNPN, CDR2 SVGIG (reference sequence). The CDR3 spells CAWSVYGNEKLFF. For the CDR3, the DNA is TGTGCCTGGAGTGTATACGGGAACGAAAAACTGTTTTTT.

The genes are TRBV7-9 and TRBJ2-1; D uncertain. CDR3 length: 11 amino acids. Trimming removed 5 bases from V and 9 bases from J, with 8 bases in between. CDR1 and CDR2 from the germline V gene are SEHNR and FQNEAQ (reference sequence). The CDR3 loop is CASSAEGEQFF. The CDR3 nucleotides are TGTGCCAGCAGCGCAGAAGGTGAGCAGTTCTTC.

This clone came up a few times. The rearrangement uses TRBV14 and TRBJ1-4, with D tentatively TRBD1 (5 bases). Germline CDR1 and CDR2: SGHDN and FVKESK. V dropped 4 bases and J dropped 3 bases, with 12 bases sitting between them. The CDR3 has 15 residues. The CDR3 loop reads CASSLWGSANEKLFF. The DNA for the CDR3 is TGTGCCAGCAGCCTATGGGGCTCGGCTAATGAAAAACTGTTTTTT.

This chain uses TRBV4-1 with TRBJ1-1, with D possibly TRBD1 on 5 matching bases. CDR3 size: 14 residues. V gave up 3 bases and J gave up 3 bases, with 11 bases separating them. Germline V gene sequence: CDR1 MGHRA, CDR2 YSYEKL. As DNA, the CDR3 is TGCGCCAGCAGCCAGGCGACAGCTGACACTGAAGCTTTCTTT. Protein product: CASSQATADTEAFF.

This chain links TRBV19 with TRBJ1-5; perhaps TRBD1 as D (6 bases). Germline V lookup: CDR1 LNHDA, CDR2 SQIVND (reference sequence). The CDR3 has 16 amino acids. V shed 5 bases and J shed 0 bases, with 14 bases lying between them. The CDR3 sequence is CASSLVPRGSNQPQHF. DNA for the CDR3: TGTGCCAGTAGTCTAGTCCCCAGGGGTAGCAATCAGCCCCAGCATTTT.

V usage is TRBV29-1 and J usage is TRBJ2-2, with D uncertain. Germline V lookup: CDR1 SQVTM, CDR2 ANQGSEA. This CDR3 is 13 amino acids long. V dropped 2 bases and J dropped 4 bases, with 8 bases sitting between them. The DNA for the CDR3 is TGCAGCGTTGAAACCCCTTCCACCGGGGAGCTGTTTTTT. It yields the protein CSVETPSTGELFF.

This rearrangement joins TRBV6-1 to TRBJ2-5, with D perhaps TRBD2 (5 bases). This CDR3 has 13 residues. Germline V gene lookup returns CDR1 MNHNS and CDR2 SASEGT. Trimming cost V 3 bases and J 4 bases, with 9 bases left between them. The CDR3 region is CASSELEAETQYF. DNA for the CDR3: TGTGCCAGCAGTGAGTTGGAGGCAGAGACCCAGTACTTC.

The V gene is TRBV4-3, the J gene TRBJ1-2; 7 nucleotides match TRBD1. Germline V gene data show CDR1 as LGHNA and CDR2 as YSLEER. J lost 4 bases, V lost 4 bases, and 9 bases had no gene match. CDR3 length: 15 residues. The CDR3 is CASSPIDRASYGYTF. Written as DNA, the CDR3 is TGCGCCAGCAGCCCCATCGACAGGGCGTCCTATGGCTACACCTTC.

This rearrangement joins TRBV12-5 to TRBJ2-1, with a weak D call TRBD1 (6 bases). Per the germline V gene, CDR1 is LGHNT and CDR2 is FRNRAP. CDR3 length equals 14 residues. Trimming pared 1 base from V and 5 bases from J, leaving 9 bases between. In DNA, the CDR3 is TGTGCTAGTGGTTTGGGGACAGTGAACAATGAGCAGTTCTTC. This sequence encodes CASGLGTVNNEQFF.

The V gene is TRBV7-9, the J gene TRBJ2-5; D might be TRBD1 or TRBD2, each matching 7 bases. CDR1 and CDR2 (germline): SEHNR, FQNEAQ (reference sequence). The CDR3 length is 13 residues. V gave up 5 bases and J gave up 3 bases, with 10 bases separating them. The CDR3 sequence is CASSSGTEETQYF. The CDR3 DNA follows: TGTGCCAGCAGCAGCGGGACAGAAGAGACCCAGTACTTC.

V usage is TRBV5-4 and J usage is TRBJ2-7; D call uncertain. This CDR3 comprises 12 residues. The ends were cut back, 2 bases at V and 2 bases at J, with 5 bases in the middle. CDR1 and CDR2 from the germline V gene are SGHNT and YYREEE (reference sequence). This chain's CDR3 is CASSFGAYEQYF. CDR3 sequence (DNA): TGTGCCAGCAGCTTTGGGGCCTACGAGCAGTACTTC. Full variable domain (outside the CDR3, taken from reference TRBV5-4 and TRBJ2-7): ETGVTQSPTHLIKTRGQQVTLRCSSQSGHNTVSWYQQALGQGPQFIFQYYREEENGRGNFPPRFSGLQFPNYSSELNVNALELDDSALYLCASSFGAYEQYFGPGTRLTVT.

This clone was recorded only once. CDR3 sequence reads: CASSPLSNTGELFF. CDR3 sequence (DNA): TGTGCCAGCAGCCCCCTATCAAACACCGGGGAGCTGTTTTTT. This chain uses TRBV5-4 with TRBJ2-2; D ambiguous. This CDR3 has 14 residues. Trimming shortened V by 4 bases and J by 2 bases, and 9 bases separated the two germline ends. Germline V gene lookup returns CDR1 SGHNT and CDR2 YYREEE (reference sequence).

V is TRBV27 and J is TRBJ1-2; 10 bases fit TRBD1. Germline CDR1 reads MNHEY; CDR2 reads SMNVEV (reference sequence). CDR3 length: 14 amino acids. V was clipped by 6 bases and J by 8 bases; unmatched bases: 9. DNA of the CDR3: TGTGCCAGCAGGGTCCCGGGACAGGGGTACGGCTACACCTTC. This sequence encodes CASRVPGQGYGYTF.

The gene calls are TRBV7-9 and TRBJ2-3; D gene unclear. Germline CDR1 SEHNR, CDR2 FQNEAQ (reference sequence). V lost 4 bases and J 2 bases, leaving 19 bases between the germline ends. The CDR3 runs to 17 residues. CDR3 DNA sequence: TGTGCCAGCAGCTCGCACGGTGGGGTAGGGAACACAGATACGCAGTATTTT. Translation gives CASSSHGGVGNTDTQYF.

The count of this clone is one. J is TRBJ1-2 and V is TRBV5-1; 12 positions match TRBD1. The CDR3 contains 14 residues. V lost 2 bases, J lost 7 bases, and 3 bases stayed unmatched. CDR1 SGHRS and CDR2 YFSETQ come from the germline V gene. As DNA, the CDR3 is TGCGCCAGCAGCTTAGGGACAGGGGGCGCTGGCTACACCTTC. Translating gives CASSLGTGGAGYTF.

J is TRBJ2-3 and V is TRBV15; D is ambiguous. Trimming pared 5 bases from V and 9 bases from J, leaving 9 bases between. Germline V gives CDR1 LNHNV, CDR2 YYDKDF (reference sequence). The CDR3 is 11 amino acids. CDR3 sequence: CATSDLRTQYF. The CDR3 DNA is TGTGCCACCAGCGACCTCCGGACGCAGTATTTT. Full variable domain (rest looked up from reference TRBV15 and TRBJ2-3): DAMVIQNPRYQVTQFGKPVTLSCSQTLNHNVMYWYQQKSSQAPKLLFHYYDKDFNNEADTPDNFQSRRPNTSFCFLDIRSPGLGDTAMYLCATSDLRTQYFGPGTRLTVL.

The chain is built from TRBV10-1 and TRBJ1-2, with D uncertain. Germline CDR1 and CDR2: WNHNN and SYGVQD (reference sequence). This CDR3 contains 12 residues. Deletions cut 6 bases from V and 2 bases from J, with 7 bases between. The CDR3 region is CASSDGNYGYTF. The CDR3 nucleotides are TGCGCCAGCAGCGATGGGAACTATGGCTACACCTTC.